This entry lists 31 T cell receptor beta chains sequenced from one sample in a study of cytomegalovirus exposure and HLA in healthy donors. 13 Jbeta primers and 60 Vbeta primers were used for the PCR. Generated by immunoSEQ multiplex PCR, the TCRdb table keeps only in-frame clones and is missing some. This table holds 99,000 or so clones, approximately 80% found once. Sequencing was performed on PBMCs. The receptors originated from a man in his fifties or sixties in good health and CMV-seropositive.

The chain uses TRBV5-6 and TRBJ2-1, with 9 bases aligning to TRBD1. This CDR3 region has 15 residues. Germline assignment: CDR1 SGHDT and CDR2 YYEEEE. Unmatched junction bases numbered 11, after V lost 5 bases and J lost 8 bases. DNA for the CDR3: TGTGCCAGCAGTCTTTGGGGGACAGGGTCCCATGAGCAGTTCTTC. Translating gives CASSLWGTGSHEQFF.

The chain links TRBV5-4 to TRBJ2-4, with 9 bases lining up with TRBD2. The CDR3 contains 13 residues. V trimming: 6 bases; J trimming: 7 bases; junction bases outside the gene matches: 5. Germline V gene data show CDR1 as SGHNT and CDR2 as YYREEE (reference sequence). In nucleotides, the CDR3 is TGTGCCAGCACCGGCGGGGGGGGGAACATTCAGTACTTC. It yields the protein CASTGGGGNIQYF.

The J gene is TRBJ2-2, the V gene TRBV5-6; no clear D. This CDR3 is 11 amino acids long. Trimming shortened V by 2 bases and J by 7 bases, and 3 bases separated the two germline ends. The germline CDR1 and CDR2 sequences are SGHDT and YYEEEE. For the CDR3, the DNA is TGTGCCAGCAGCTTCAACGGGGAGCTGTTTTTT. The encoded protein is CASSFNGELFF.

This clone was counted once. V gene TRBV19 combines with J gene TRBJ1-1; 9 nucleotides agree with TRBD1. Germline values: CDR1 LNHDA, CDR2 SQIVND (reference sequence). This CDR3 is built from 14 residues. The junction had 5 bases not matched to a gene; V was cut back by 5 bases and J by 4 bases. CDR3 amino acids: CASSLDRGGTEAFF. As DNA, the CDR3 is TGTGCCAGTAGTCTCGACAGGGGGGGCACTGAAGCTTTCTTT.

This clone was observed a few times. The chain is built from TRBV29-1 and TRBJ2-5, with D maybe TRBD1 (6 bases). V lost 7 bases to trimming and J lost 2 bases, with 11 bases between them. This CDR3 is built from 12 residues. Germline CDR1 reads SQVTM; CDR2 reads ANQGSEA. In DNA form, the CDR3 reads TGCAGCGGGGGACACCTACAAGAGACCCAGTACTTC. Residues: CSGGHLQETQYF.

The gene calls are TRBV7-3 and TRBJ2-1; TRBD2 aligns across 15 bases. Germline V gives CDR1 SGHTA, CDR2 FQGTGA. The CDR3 spans 19 residues. V lost 3 bases to trimming and J lost 0 bases; unmatched junction nucleotides: 6. The CDR3 loop is CASSFKGLAGGSSYNEQFF. Here the CDR3 DNA reads TGTGCCAGCAGCTTTAAAGGACTAGCGGGGGGGAGCTCCTACAATGAGCAGTTCTTC. Looking up the rest from reference TRBV7-3 and TRBJ2-1 gives the full variable domain: GAGVSQTPSNKVTEKGKYVELRCDPISGHTALYWYRQSLGQGPEFLIYFQGTGAADDSGLPNDRFFAVRPEGSVSTLKIQRTERGDSAVYLCASSFKGLAGGSSYNEQFFGPGTRLTVL.

V and J are TRBV2 and TRBJ2-3; D ambiguous. The germline V and J ends were trimmed by 3 bases and 6 bases, with 13 bases remaining between them. The CDR3 length is 14 residues. Germline CDR1 is SNHLY and CDR2 is FYNNEI. This CDR3 is CASSEWQSFDTQYF. In nucleotides, the CDR3 is TGTGCCAGCAGTGAGTGGCAGTCATTTGATACGCAGTATTTT.

This chain links TRBV7-9 with TRBJ2-7; D is unresolved. This CDR3 is 13 amino acids long. V lost 6 bases to trimming and J lost 0 bases, with 9 bases between them. Germline loops: CDR1 SEHNR, CDR2 FQNEAQ (reference sequence). The CDR3 here is CASSYFVSYEQYF. DNA of the CDR3: TGTGCCAGCAGTTACTTCGTCTCCTACGAGCAGTACTTC.

The chain uses TRBV11-2 and TRBJ2-6; possibly TRBD1 for D (5 bases). The CDR3 totals 16 residues. Germline-derived CDR1 and CDR2 are SGHAT and FQNNGV. The germline V and J ends were trimmed by 6 bases and 3 bases, with 15 bases remaining between them. DNA of the CDR3: TGTGCCAGCAGATCTAGGGGCAGGGTTGGGGCCAACGTCCTGACTTTC. Translation: CASRSRGRVGANVLTF.

As for this clone: This CDR3 is also generated by other DNA sequences in the sample. This chain uses TRBV9 with TRBJ2-5, with 14 bases identical to TRBD2. Looked up from germline, CDR1 is SGDLS and CDR2 is YYNGEE. The V and J ends lost 2 bases and 5 bases, in that order; junction bases with no gene match: 5. The CDR3 has 16 residues. CDR3: CASSVGLAGGQETQYF. Here the CDR3 DNA reads TGTGCCAGCAGCGTCGGACTAGCGGGGGGTCAGGAGACCCAGTACTTC.

The rearrangement joins TRBV2 to TRBJ2-7, with 9 bases that match TRBD1. The germline gives CDR1 SNHLY, CDR2 FYNNEI. The CDR3 has 14 amino acids. V lost 4 bases to trimming and J lost 3 bases; unmatched junction nucleotides: 4. The CDR3 region is CASSVETGGYEQYF. CDR3 nucleotide sequence: TGTGCCAGCAGTGTGGAGACAGGGGGCTACGAGCAGTACTTC.

The table lists this clone with a few counts. J is TRBJ2-7 and V is TRBV7-2; 8 bases match TRBD1. The CDR3 length is 15 residues. Germline CDR1 SGHTA, CDR2 FQGNSA. V was pared by 0 bases and J by 0 bases, with 1 base of the junction left unmatched. CDR3 sequence: CASSLAGTGSYEQYF. DNA of the CDR3: TGTGCCAGCAGCTTAGCAGGGACAGGCTCCTACGAGCAGTACTTC.

The chain is built from TRBV5-1 and TRBJ1-1, with D perhaps matching TRBD1 (5 bases). V was shortened by 3 bases and J by 0 bases, with 9 bases between the two germline ends. This CDR3 has 14 amino acids. Germline V gene sequence: CDR1 SGHRS, CDR2 YFSETQ. The DNA for the CDR3 is TGCGCCAGCAGCTCCCAGGGTATGAACACTGAAGCTTTCTTT. It is translated as CASSSQGMNTEAFF.

A note on this clone: This specimen includes other DNA sequences encoding the same CDR3. The genes are TRBV5-1 and TRBJ1-1, with 7 bases lining up with TRBD1. Unmatched junction bases numbered 3, after V lost 0 bases and J lost 4 bases. Germline lookup yields CDR1 SGHRS and CDR2 YFSETQ. CDR3 length equals 14 residues. CDR3 DNA sequence: TGCGCCAGCAGCTTGGCCGCAGGGGGCACTGAAGCTTTCTTT. Residues: CASSLAAGGTEAFF.

The chain joins TRBV6-1 to TRBJ2-3; 9 nucleotides agree with TRBD2. The CDR3 contains 15 residues. The ends lost 2 bases at V and 8 bases at J; junction bases unmatched: 8. CDR1 MNHNS and CDR2 SASEGT come from the germline V gene. The CDR3 DNA reads as TGTGCCAGCAGTGAAAGGGCGGGGGGGGCTGGTACGCAGTATTTT. Protein product: CASSERAGGAGTQYF.

The chain uses TRBV27 and TRBJ1-2; no clear D. The CDR3 contains 13 residues. CDR1 is MNHEY, CDR2 SMNVEV, per germline (reference sequence). Trimming removed 3 bases at V and 3 bases at J, with 8 bases between. CDR3 in DNA: TGTGCCAGCAGTTTTGGGCCTGACTATGGCTACACCTTC. This codes for CASSFGPDYGYTF.

The rearrangement joins TRBV4-1 to TRBJ1-4; tentatively, D is TRBD1 (6 bases). Deletions cut 0 bases from V and 4 bases from J, with 18 bases between. CDR1 and CDR2 from the germline V gene are MGHRA and YSYEKL. The CDR3 length is 18 residues. CDR3 in amino acids: CASSQDRGGALVNEKLFF. The CDR3 coding sequence is TGCGCCAGCAGCCAAGATCGCGGGGGGGCGCTTGTTAATGAAAAACTGTTTTTT.

The rearrangement uses TRBV10-3 and TRBJ1-3; D gene unclear. Deletions cut 3 bases from V and 0 bases from J, with 12 bases between. The CDR3 is 16 residues long. Germline V lookup: CDR1 ENHRY, CDR2 SYGVKD. CDR3 protein: CAISEISPGSGNTIYF. The DNA for the CDR3 is TGTGCCATCAGTGAAATATCCCCGGGCTCTGGAAACACCATATATTTT.

This clone was counted once. The CDR3 here is CASAPGGSGNYGYTF. DNA of the CDR3: TGTGCTAGTGCCCCAGGAGGTTCCGGGAACTATGGCTACACCTTC. This rearrangement joins TRBV12-5 to TRBJ1-2; no clear D. V was clipped by 7 bases and J by 2 bases, with 17 bases between them. Germline CDR1 reads LGHNT; CDR2 reads FRNRAP. The CDR3 is made up of 15 amino acids.

This clone was detected once. The rearrangement links TRBV5-8 to TRBJ2-2; no definite D call. This CDR3 is built from 17 residues. V dropped 2 bases and J dropped 2 bases, with 16 bases sitting between them. The V gene's germline CDR1 is SGHTS and CDR2 YDEGEE. The CDR3, as DNA: TGTGCCAGCAGCTTAGGCCAGACACAATACAACACCGGGGAGCTGTTTTTT. Translated: CASSLGQTQYNTGELFF.

The chain uses TRBV25-1 and TRBJ1-2; D remains unclear. The V gene's germline CDR1 is MGHDK and CDR2 SYGVNS. Trimming left V 0 bases short and J 6 bases short, with 5 bases between. CDR3 length equals 12 residues. For the CDR3, the DNA is TGTGCCAGCAGTGAATACAGTGATGGCTACACCTTC. Its translation is CASSEYSDGYTF.

The chain uses TRBV2 and TRBJ1-1, with TRBD1 as a possible D gene (6 bases). The CDR3 has 13 residues. Germline CDR1 reads SNHLY; CDR2 reads FYNNEI. Trimming stripped 6 bases from V and 1 base from J, with 9 bases between. This chain's CDR3 is CASRDSENTEAFF. In nucleotides, the CDR3 is TGTGCCAGCAGGGACAGCGAGAACACTGAAGCTTTCTTT.

The DNA for the CDR3 is TGTGCTAGTGGTTTGTTGGCAAACACCATATATTTT. It codes for CASGLLANTIYF. The chain employs TRBV12-5 and TRBJ1-3; no definite D call. This CDR3 is 12 amino acids long. Germline assignment: CDR1 LGHNT and CDR2 FRNRAP. V lost 2 bases and J 6 bases, leaving 5 bases between the germline ends.

The V gene is TRBV29-1, the J gene TRBJ2-3; 9 bases align to TRBD2. The germline gives CDR1 SQVTM, CDR2 ANQGSEA. The ends lost 4 bases at V and 4 bases at J; junction bases unmatched: 0. The CDR3 is 12 amino acids. The CDR3 reads CSVGLAADTQYF. The CDR3 bases are TGCAGCGTTGGACTAGCGGCAGATACGCAGTATTTT.

The chain employs TRBV5-1 and TRBJ1-4; D is possibly TRBD1 (6 bases). Per the germline V gene, CDR1 is SGHRS and CDR2 is YFSETQ. With 0 bases removed from V and 5 bases from J, the gap between germline ends came to 14 bases. CDR3 size: 16 residues. This chain's CDR3 is CASSLGAGAPNEKLFF. CDR3 coding DNA: TGCGCCAGCAGCTTGGGTGCAGGGGCCCCCAATGAAAAACTGTTTTTT. The full variable domain, its missing parts supplied by reference TRBV5-1 and TRBJ1-4, is KAGVTQTPRYLIKTRGQQVTLSCSPISGHRSVSWYQQTPGQGLQFLFEYFSETQRNKGNFPGRFSGRQFSNSRSEMNVSTLELGDSALYLCASSLGAGAPNEKLFFGSGTQLSVL.

The chain carries TRBV28 and TRBJ2-7; D is possibly TRBD2 (6 bases). Trimming removed 3 bases at V and 3 bases at J, with 15 bases between. Germline V gene lookup returns CDR1 MDHEN and CDR2 SYDVKM. There are 15 residues in the CDR3. Written as DNA, the CDR3 is TGTGCCAGCAGTTTCCGGGACGGAGGGATCTACGAGCAGTACTTC. Its protein is CASSFRDGGIYEQYF.

This clone is a singleton in its sample. The rearrangement links TRBV9 to TRBJ1-2; unclear D gene. The CDR3 runs 14 residues. Per germline, CDR1 SGDLS and CDR2 YYNGEE. V lost 0 bases, J lost 1 base, and 7 bases lay in between. The CDR3 protein is CASSVGRFNYGYTF. The CDR3 nucleotides are TGTGCCAGCAGCGTAGGGAGATTTAACTATGGCTACACCTTC.

The chain uses TRBV7-2 and TRBJ1-2, with TRBD1 matching 7 bases. CDR1 and CDR2 from the germline V gene are SGHTA and FQGNSA. The CDR3 is 14 residues long. V lost 0 bases and J lost 4; bases outside the gene matches: 2. The CDR3 DNA reads TGTGCCAGCAGCTTAGCAGGGACAGCCTATGGCTACACCTTC. This codes for CASSLAGTAYGYTF.

This chain links TRBV18 with TRBJ2-1; tentative D call: TRBD1 (5 bases). CDR1 is KGHSH, CDR2 LQKENI, per germline. The CDR3 spans 15 residues. Trimming cost V 3 bases and J 2 bases, with 11 bases left between them. The CDR3 spells CASSPSIGAYNEQFF. In DNA form, the CDR3 reads TGTGCCAGCTCACCCTCAATAGGGGCCTACAATGAGCAGTTCTTC.

The J gene is TRBJ1-5, the V gene TRBV19; 8 bases align to TRBD1. J was trimmed by 1 base and V by 6 bases; bases with no gene match: 5. CDR3 length equals 15 residues. The germline V gene encodes CDR1 LNHDA and CDR2 SQIVND (reference sequence). The CDR3 reads CASRTRDRSNQPQHF. The CDR3 DNA is TGTGCCAGTAGGACCCGGGACAGGAGCAATCAGCCCCAGCATTTT.

The genes are TRBV28 and TRBJ2-7; D ambiguous. Germline V gene lookup returns CDR1 MDHEN and CDR2 SYDVKM. CDR3 length: 12 amino acids. V lost 6 bases and J 2 bases, leaving 8 bases between the germline ends. The CDR3 sequence: CASRTTTYEQYF. The CDR3 nucleotides read TGTGCCAGCAGAACTACAACCTACGAGCAGTACTTC.